The rows below give T cell receptor beta chains drawn from one sample of a study of post-analysis software for immune sequencing data. TCRdb re-derived calls from the PCR reads in MiXCR, one entry per CDR3 protein. The sample records hundreds of thousands of distinct CDR3 sequences, less than 35% being singletons. The source material was blood. These receptors originate from a girl aged 5 to 17 with multiple sclerosis. The CDR3 runs from the conserved cysteine through the conserved F or W. A D gene is named only where the DNA matches it firmly. Only some rows state a clone size, as once, few, many or a class for expanded clones.

TRBJ1-2 TRBV15 few 15 TRBD1 CATTSIRGQGFGYTF TGTGCCACCACCTCGATCCGGGGACAGGGGTTTGGCTACACCTTC
TRBJ1-1 TRBV7-8 few 13 . CASSSTRGTEAFF TGTGCCAGCAGCTCTACGAGGGGCACTGAAGCTTTCTTT
TRBJ2-3 TRBV29-1 . 14 . CSVVGGTSTDTQYF TGCAGCGTTGTGGGCGGCACGAGCACAGATACGCAGTATTTT
TRBJ2-7 TRBV5-5 . 16 . CASSLAYRERTYEQYF TGTGCCAGCAGCTTGGCGTACAGGGAGCGTACCTACGAGCAGTACTTC
TRBJ1-4 TRBV20-1 few 14 . CSALDLDSNEKLFF TGCAGTGCCCTGGACCTTGACAGTAATGAAAAACTGTTTTTT
TRBJ2-7 TRBV7-9 . 14 TRBD1 CASSLTDRPYEQYF TGTGCCAGCAGCCTCACGGACAGGCCATACGAGCAGTACTTC
TRBJ2-3 TRBV29-1 few 14 . CSVDERTGTDTQYF TGCAGCGTTGACGAGAGGACCGGCACAGATACGCAGTATTTT
TRBJ1-1 TRBV6-5 . 15 . CASSYVRAGNTEAFF TGTGCCAGCAGTTACGTCAGGGCCGGGAACACTGAAGCTTTCTTT
TRBJ1-1 TRBV20-1 once 12 TRBD1 CSSQGEDTEAFF TGCAGTTCCCAGGGGGAGGACACTGAAGCTTTCTTT
TRBJ2-3 TRBV20-1 . 15 . CSAREGGARRDTQYF TGCAGTGCTAGAGAGGGGGGGGCGCGGAGAGATACGCAGTATTTT
TRBJ2-1 TRBV20-1 . 14 TRBD2 CSASFSGTHNEQFF TGCAGTGCTAGCTTTAGCGGGACCCACAATGAGCAGTTCTTC
TRBJ2-7 TRBV27 . 16 . CASSGVKPGHHYEQYF TGTGCCAGCAGTGGGGTGAAACCGGGACACCACTACGAGCAGTACTTC
TRBJ1-4 TRBV4-1 . 15 . CASSRGVATNEKLFF TGCGCCAGCAGCCGAGGGGTCGCAACTAATGAAAAACTGTTTTTT
TRBJ2-3 TRBV10-3 . 16 . CAISVRGAVGTDTQYF TGTGCCATCAGTGTTCGAGGGGCGGTCGGCACAGATACGCAGTATTTT
TRBJ2-4 TRBV18 few 17 . CASSLGTSVLAKNIQYF TGTGCCAGCTCACTCGGGACTTCCGTCTTAGCCAAAAACATTCAGTACTTC
TRBJ2-1 TRBV6-5 . 12 . CASRRGSNEQFF TGTGCCAGCCGAAGGGGTAGCAATGAGCAGTTCTTC
TRBJ2-7 TRBV5-1 . 17 TRBD1 CASSLRGTGGSYNEQYF TGCGCCAGCAGCTTGAGAGGGACAGGGGGGTCCTACAATGAGCAGTACTTC
TRBJ1-6 TRBV2 . 17 . CASSERYRPVRNSPLHF TGTGCCAGCAGTGAAAGGTACAGGCCGGTTCGAAATTCACCCCTCCACTTT
TRBJ1-2 TRBV2 . 13 . CASTRTGGPGYTF TGTGCCAGCACGCGTACCGGGGGCCCGGGCTACACCTTC
TRBJ2-1 TRBV2 . 13 . CASNKGPTDEQFF TGTGCCAGCAACAAGGGACCCACGGATGAGCAGTTCTTC
TRBJ2-1 TRBV28 . 15 TRBD2 CASKLAGNLYNEQFF TGTGCCAGCAAACTAGCGGGGAACTTATACAATGAGCAGTTCTTC
TRBJ2-1 TRBV9 . 14 . CASSVRGNYNEQFF TGTGCCAGCAGCGTACGAGGGAACTACAATGAGCAGTTCTTC
TRBJ2-1 TRBV5-1 . 18 TRBD2 CASSLRGGLAGENNEQFF TGCGCCAGCAGCCTGCGCGGGGGACTAGCGGGAGAGAACAATGAGCAGTTCTTC
TRBJ2-1 TRBV7-2 many 15 . CASSHRDPSYNEQFF TGTGCCAGCAGCCACCGGGACCCGAGCTACAATGAGCAGTTCTTC
TRBJ2-1 TRBV4-1 . 13 TRBD1 CASSQGTGNKQFF TGCGCCAGCAGCCAAGGGACAGGGAATAAGCAGTTCTTC
TRBJ1-2 TRBV25-1 few 14 . CASSEVLGFTGYTF TGTGCCAGCAGTGAGGTCCTGGGATTTACGGGCTACACCTTC
TRBJ1-2 TRBV10-3 . 12 . CAISDSPYGYTF TGTGCCATCAGTGACAGCCCGTATGGCTACACCTTC
TRBJ2-7 TRBV29-1 many 15 . CSVEVAEARSYEQYF TGCAGCGTTGAAGTTGCAGAGGCCCGATCCTACGAGCAGTACTTC
TRBJ2-7 TRBV20-1 few 15 TRBD2 CSAPNLLAGGLEQYF TGCAGTGCTCCGAACCTACTAGCGGGAGGGCTCGAGCAGTACTTC
TRBJ2-5 TRBV6-6 . 14 TRBD2 CASRLAGGQETQYF TGTGCCAGCAGACTAGCGGGGGGGCAAGAGACCCAGTACTTC
TRBJ2-1 TRBV29-1 few 13 TRBD2 CSVILAGEGEQFF TGCAGCGTAATACTAGCGGGAGAGGGTGAGCAGTTCTTC
TRBJ2-4 TRBV6-5 few 14 TRBD1 CASSPDRVKNIQYF TGTGCCAGCAGTCCCGACAGGGTAAAAAACATTCAGTACTTC
TRBJ2-5 TRBV20-1 . 18 TRBD2 CSARVVEPGRGGINEQYF TGCAGTGCTAGAGTTGTGGAGCCGGGGCGGGGGGGTATTAATGAGCAGTACTTC
TRBJ2-7 TRBV5-5 . 13 . CASSRDGNYEQYF TGTGCCAGCAGCCGGGACGGAAACTACGAGCAGTACTTC
TRBJ2-7 TRBV6-2/TRBV6-3 . 14 . CASSQDVGYNEQYF TGTGCCAGCAGTCAGGACGTAGGCTACAATGAGCAGTACTTC
TRBJ1-2 TRBV7-8 few 14 . CASSQGHKNYGYTF TGTGCCAGCAGCCAGGGACACAAAAACTATGGCTACACCTTC
TRBJ2-3 TRBV4-3 many 14 . CASSQGQSTDTQYF TGCGCCAGCAGCCAAGGACAAAGCACAGATACGCAGTATTTT
TRBJ1-2 TRBV27 . 12 . CASGRSIGGYTF TGTGCCAGCGGGCGTTCTATCGGGGGCTACACCTTC
TRBJ2-1 TRBV5-5 few 15 TRBD1 CASSGGWGQVGEQFF TGTGCCAGCAGCGGGGGGTGGGGACAGGTAGGCGAGCAGTTCTTC
TRBJ2-5 TRBV5-6 . 13 . CASSRRIERSQYF TGTGCCAGCAGCCGCAGAATCGAGAGATCCCAGTACTTC
TRBJ2-7 TRBV7-2 . 15 TRBD2 CASSLELAGAQEQYF TGTGCCAGCAGCTTAGAACTAGCGGGAGCTCAGGAGCAGTACTTC
TRBJ2-5 TRBV6-1 few 15 TRBD1 CASSEERQGWRTQYF TGTGCCAGCAGTGAAGAAAGACAGGGGTGGCGGACCCAGTACTTC
TRBJ2-7 TRBV20-1 few 14 . CSAAPDGLLYEQYF TGCAGTGCCGCCCCGGACGGACTCCTCTACGAGCAGTACTTC
TRBJ1-2 TRBV29-1 few 12 TRBD1 CSAGQGLYGYTF TGCAGCGCCGGACAGGGGCTCTATGGCTACACCTTC
TRBJ2-5 TRBV6-2/TRBV6-3 few 19 TRBD2 CASSYTGTSGRPKQETQYF TGTGCCAGCAGTTACACCGGGACTAGCGGGAGGCCTAAACAAGAGACCCAGTACTTC
TRBJ1-2 TRBV6-5 . 16 . CASTRGGRSANYGCTF TGTGCCAGCACCCGGGGAGGGAGATCTGCTAACTATGGCTGCACCTTC
TRBJ2-7 TRBV20-1 few 12 . CSAREGKGEQYF TGCAGTGCTAGAGAAGGGAAGGGGGAGCAGTACTTC
TRBJ2-3 TRBV9 . 13 . CASSGIGTDTQYF TGTGCCAGCAGCGGGATCGGCACAGATACGCAGTATTTT
TRBJ1-2 TRBV9 . 15 . CASSVGSWRFYGYTF TGTGCCAGCAGCGTAGGATCCTGGCGGTTCTATGGCTACACCTTC
TRBJ2-7 TRBV14 few 13 . CASSHGGEYEQYF TGTGCCAGCAGCCACGGCGGCGAATACGAGCAGTACTTC
TRBJ2-1 TRBV24-1 few 13 . CATSSALGNEQFF TGTGCCACCAGTTCCGCCCTCGGGAATGAGCAGTTCTTC
TRBJ2-1 TRBV18 few 14 . CASFQGGFYNEQFF TGTGCCAGCTTCCAGGGGGGGTTCTACAATGAGCAGTTCTTC
TRBJ2-7 TRBV28 . 16 . CASSLRTTRKSYEQYF TGTGCCAGCAGTTTAAGGACAACAAGAAAAAGCTACGAGCAGTACTTC
TRBJ2-1 TRBV12-3/TRBV12-4 many 14 . CASSLGWGNNEQFF TGTGCCAGCAGTTTAGGGTGGGGGAATAATGAGCAGTTCTTC
TRBJ2-2 TRBV10-3 . 14 TRBD1 CAIRGTGEGGELFF TGTGCCATCAGAGGGACAGGGGAAGGCGGGGAGCTGTTTTTT
TRBJ2-7 TRBV25-1 . 13 . CASKGEISYEQYF TGTGCCAGCAAGGGGGAAATCTCCTACGAGCAGTACTTC
TRBJ2-5 TRBV5-1 many 12 . CASSLVVETQYF TGTGCCAGCAGCTTAGTCGTTGAGACCCAGTACTTC
TRBJ2-1 TRBV13 . 16 . CASRQLRQGGQETQFF TGTGCCAGCAGACAACTGAGGCAGGGAGGCCAAGAGACCCAGTTCTTC
TRBJ2-7 TRBV28 few 11 . CASSMPDEQYF TGTGCCAGCAGTATGCCTGACGAGCAGTACTTC
TRBJ1-2 TRBV10-3 . 18 . CATTWTNFSLAAFYGYTF TGTGCCACGACTTGGACAAACTTCAGCCTAGCGGCCTTCTATGGCTACACCTTC